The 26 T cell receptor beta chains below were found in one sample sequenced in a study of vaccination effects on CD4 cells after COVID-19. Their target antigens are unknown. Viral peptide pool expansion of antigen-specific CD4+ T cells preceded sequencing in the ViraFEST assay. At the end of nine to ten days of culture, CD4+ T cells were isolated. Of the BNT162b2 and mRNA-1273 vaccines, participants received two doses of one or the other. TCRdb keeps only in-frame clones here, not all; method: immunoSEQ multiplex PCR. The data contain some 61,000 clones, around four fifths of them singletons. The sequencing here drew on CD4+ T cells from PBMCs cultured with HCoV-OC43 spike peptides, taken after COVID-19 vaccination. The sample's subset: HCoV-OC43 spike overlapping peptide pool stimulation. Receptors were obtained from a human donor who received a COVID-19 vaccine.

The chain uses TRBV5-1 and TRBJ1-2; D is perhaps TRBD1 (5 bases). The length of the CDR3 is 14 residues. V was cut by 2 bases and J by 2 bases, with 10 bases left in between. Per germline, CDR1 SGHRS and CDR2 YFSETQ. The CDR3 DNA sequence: TGCGCCAGCAGCTTTTCTGGGGGGAACTATGGCTACACCTTC. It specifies CASSFSGGNYGYTF.

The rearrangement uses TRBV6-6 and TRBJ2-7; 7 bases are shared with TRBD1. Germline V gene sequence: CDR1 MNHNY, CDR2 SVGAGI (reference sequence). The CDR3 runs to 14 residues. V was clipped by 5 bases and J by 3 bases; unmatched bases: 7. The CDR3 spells CASSQGQNLYEQYV. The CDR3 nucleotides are TGTGCCAGCAGTCAGGGACAGAACCTCTACGAGCAGTACGTC.

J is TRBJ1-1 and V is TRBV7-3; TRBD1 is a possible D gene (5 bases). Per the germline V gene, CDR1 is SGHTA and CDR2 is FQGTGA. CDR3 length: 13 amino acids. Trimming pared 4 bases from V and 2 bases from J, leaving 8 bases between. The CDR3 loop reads CASSSDRNTEAFF. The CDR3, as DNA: TGTGCCAGCAGCTCAGACAGAAACACTGAAGCTTTCTTT.

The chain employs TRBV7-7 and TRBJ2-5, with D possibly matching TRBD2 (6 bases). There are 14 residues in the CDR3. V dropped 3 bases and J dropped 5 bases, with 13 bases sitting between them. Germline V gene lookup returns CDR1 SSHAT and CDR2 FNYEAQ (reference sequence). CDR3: CASSFSPGTETQYF. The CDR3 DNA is TGTGCCAGCAGCTTTTCTCCAGGGACTGAGACCCAGTACTTC.

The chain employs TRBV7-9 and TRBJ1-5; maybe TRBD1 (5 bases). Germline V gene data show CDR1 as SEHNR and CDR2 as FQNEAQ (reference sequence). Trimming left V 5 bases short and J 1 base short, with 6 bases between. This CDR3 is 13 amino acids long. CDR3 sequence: CASSRDSNQPQHF. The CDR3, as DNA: TGTGCCAGCAGCCGGGACAGCAATCAGCCCCAGCATTTT.

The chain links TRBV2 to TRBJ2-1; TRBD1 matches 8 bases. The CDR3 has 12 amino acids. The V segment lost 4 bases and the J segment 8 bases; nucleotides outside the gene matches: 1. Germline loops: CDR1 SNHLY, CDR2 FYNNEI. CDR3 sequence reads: CASSARGHEQFF. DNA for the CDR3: TGTGCCAGCAGTGCCAGGGGGCATGAGCAGTTCTTC.

DNA of the CDR3: TGTGCCAGCAGCCAAAACCCCGGGACAGGGGACTCGGGTTACGAGCAGTACGTC. This gives the protein CASSQNPGTGDSGYEQYV. The chain employs TRBV14 and TRBJ2-7, with 10 bases aligning to TRBD1. The CDR3 contains 18 residues. V shed 2 bases, J shed 4 bases, and the junction held 14 bases outside the gene matches. CDR1 is SGHDN and CDR2 is FVKESK in the germline V gene.

CDR3: CASSVDRDPGNTIYF. DNA of the CDR3: TGTGCCAGCAGCGTCGACAGGGACCCTGGAAACACCATATATTTT. J is TRBJ1-3 and V is TRBV13, with 7 bases matching TRBD1. CDR1 and CDR2 from the germline V gene are PRHDT and FYEKMQ (reference sequence). Germline trimming cut 5 bases from V and 2 bases from J; bases unmatched to any gene: 6. The CDR3 consists of 15 residues.

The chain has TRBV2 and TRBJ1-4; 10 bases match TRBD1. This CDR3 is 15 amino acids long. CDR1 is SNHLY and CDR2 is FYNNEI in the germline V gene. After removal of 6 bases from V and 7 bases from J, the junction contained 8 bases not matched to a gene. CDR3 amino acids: CASRRTGGTGEKLFF. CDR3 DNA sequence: TGTGCCAGCAGGAGGACAGGGGGAACGGGTGAAAAACTGTTTTTT. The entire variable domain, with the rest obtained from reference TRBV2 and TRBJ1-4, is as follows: EPEVTQTPSHQVTQMGQEVILRCVPISNHLYFYWYRQILGQKVEFLVSFYNNEISEKSEIFDDQFSVERPDGSNFTLKIRSTKLEDSAMYFCASRRTGGTGEKLFFGSGTQLSVL.

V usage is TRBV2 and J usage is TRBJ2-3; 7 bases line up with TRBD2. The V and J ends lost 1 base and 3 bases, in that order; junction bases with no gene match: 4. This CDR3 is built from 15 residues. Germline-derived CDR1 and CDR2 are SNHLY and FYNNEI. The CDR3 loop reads CASSEGLGGTDTQYF. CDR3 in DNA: TGTGCCAGCAGTGAAGGCCTCGGGGGGACAGATACGCAGTATTTT. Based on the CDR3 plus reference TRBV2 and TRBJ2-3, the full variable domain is EPEVTQTPSHQVTQMGQEVILRCVPISNHLYFYWYRQILGQKVEFLVSFYNNEISEKSEIFDDQFSVERPDGSNFTLKIRSTKLEDSAMYFCASSEGLGGTDTQYFGPGTRLTVL.

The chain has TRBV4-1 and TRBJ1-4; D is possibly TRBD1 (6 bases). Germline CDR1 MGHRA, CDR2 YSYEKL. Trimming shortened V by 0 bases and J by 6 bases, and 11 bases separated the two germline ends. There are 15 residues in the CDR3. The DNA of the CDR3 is TGCGCCAGCAGCCAAGATGGGCAGGGGTATGAAAAACTGTTTTTT. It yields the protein CASSQDGQGYEKLFF.

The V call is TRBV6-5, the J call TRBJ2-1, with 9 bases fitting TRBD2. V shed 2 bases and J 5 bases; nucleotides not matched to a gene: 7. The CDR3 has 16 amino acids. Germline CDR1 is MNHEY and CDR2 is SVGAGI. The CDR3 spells CASSYEGGGADNEQFF. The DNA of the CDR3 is TGTGCCAGCAGTTACGAAGGCGGGGGGGCGGACAATGAGCAGTTCTTC.

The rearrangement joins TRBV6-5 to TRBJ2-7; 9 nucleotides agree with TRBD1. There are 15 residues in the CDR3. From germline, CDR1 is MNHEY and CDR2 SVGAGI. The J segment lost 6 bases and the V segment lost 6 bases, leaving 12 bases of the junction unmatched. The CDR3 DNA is TGTGCCAGCAGACGGGACAGGGTCCCTGTCCTCGAGCAGTACGTC. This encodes CASRRDRVPVLEQYV.

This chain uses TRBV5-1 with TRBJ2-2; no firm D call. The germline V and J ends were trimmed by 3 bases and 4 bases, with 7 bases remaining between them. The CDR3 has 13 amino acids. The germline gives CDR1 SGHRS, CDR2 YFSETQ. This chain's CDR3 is CASSSEPTGELFF. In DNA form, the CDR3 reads TGCGCCAGCAGCTCGGAACCCACCGGGGAGCTGTTTTTT.

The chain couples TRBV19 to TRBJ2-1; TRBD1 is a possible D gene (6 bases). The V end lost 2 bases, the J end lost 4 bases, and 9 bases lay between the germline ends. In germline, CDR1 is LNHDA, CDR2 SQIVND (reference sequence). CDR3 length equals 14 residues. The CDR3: CASSIQGIYNEQFF. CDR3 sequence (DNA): TGTGCCAGTAGTATACAGGGGATTTACAATGAGCAGTTCTTC.

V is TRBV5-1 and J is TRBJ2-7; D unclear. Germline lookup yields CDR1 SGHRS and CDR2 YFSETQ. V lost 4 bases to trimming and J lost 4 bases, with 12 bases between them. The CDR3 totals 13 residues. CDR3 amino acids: CASSLCNLYEQYV. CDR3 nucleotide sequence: TGCGCCAGCAGCCTCTGTAACCTTTACGAGCAGTACGTC.

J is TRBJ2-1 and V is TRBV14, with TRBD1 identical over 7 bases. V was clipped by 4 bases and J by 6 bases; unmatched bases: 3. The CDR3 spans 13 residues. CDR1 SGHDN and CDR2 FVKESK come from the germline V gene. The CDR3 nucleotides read TGTGCCAGCAGCCCCCGGGACAGCAATGAGCAGTTCTTC. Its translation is CASSPRDSNEQFF. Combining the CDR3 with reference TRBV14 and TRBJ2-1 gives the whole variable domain EAGVTQFPSHSVIEKGQTVTLRCDPISGHDNLYWYRRVMGKEIKFLLHFVKESKQDESGMPNNRFLAERTGGTYSTLKVQPAELEDSGVYFCASSPRDSNEQFFGPGTRLTVL.

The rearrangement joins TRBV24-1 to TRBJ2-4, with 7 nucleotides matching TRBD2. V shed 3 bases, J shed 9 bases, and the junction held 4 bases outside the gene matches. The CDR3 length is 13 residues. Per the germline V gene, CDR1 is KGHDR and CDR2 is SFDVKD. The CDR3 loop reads CATSDGRGGIQYF. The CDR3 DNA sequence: TGTGCCACCAGTGATGGGAGGGGTGGCATTCAGTACTTC.

CDR3 region: CASSLPPQGSYGYTF. The DNA of the CDR3 is TGTGCCAGCAGTTTGCCGCCACAGGGGAGTTATGGCTACACCTTC. V and J are TRBV6-9 and TRBJ1-2; 7 nucleotides agree with TRBD1. Germline CDR1 and CDR2: MNHGY and SVAAGI. Trimming took 4 bases from V and 5 from J; bases not matched to a gene: 10. This CDR3 has 15 residues.

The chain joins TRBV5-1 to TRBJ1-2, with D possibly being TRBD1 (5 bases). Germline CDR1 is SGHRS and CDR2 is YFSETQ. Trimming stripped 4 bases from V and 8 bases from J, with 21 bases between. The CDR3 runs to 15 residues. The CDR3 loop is CASSGGTGAVGGYTF. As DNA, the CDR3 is TGCGCCAGCAGCGGGGGTACGGGAGCCGTGGGGGGCTACACCTTC. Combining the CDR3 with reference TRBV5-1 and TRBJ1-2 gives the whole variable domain KAGVTQTPRYLIKTRGQQVTLSCSPISGHRSVSWYQQTPGQGLQFLFEYFSETQRNKGNFPGRFSGRQFSNSRSEMNVSTLELGDSALYLCASSGGTGAVGGYTFGSGTRLTVV.

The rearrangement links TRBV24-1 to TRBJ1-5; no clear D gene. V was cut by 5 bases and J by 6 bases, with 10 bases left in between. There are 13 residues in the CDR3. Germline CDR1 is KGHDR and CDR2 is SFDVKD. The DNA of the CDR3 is TGTGCCACCAGTGGAGGGCTGGGTCAGCCCCAGCATTTT. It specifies CATSGGLGQPQHF.

CDR3: CASGTGEGLQETQYF. CDR3 DNA: TGTGCTAGTGGCACAGGGGAAGGCCTCCAAGAGACCCAGTACTTC. This chain connects TRBV12-5 to TRBJ2-5; 7 nucleotides match TRBD1. V shed 6 bases and J 1 base; nucleotides not matched to a gene: 8. This CDR3 is built from 15 residues. Germline CDR1 reads LGHNT; CDR2 reads FRNRAP.

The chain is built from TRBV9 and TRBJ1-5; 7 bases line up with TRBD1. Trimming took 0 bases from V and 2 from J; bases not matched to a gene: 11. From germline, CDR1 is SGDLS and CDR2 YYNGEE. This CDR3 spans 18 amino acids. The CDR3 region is CASSVEWDSAPRNQPQHF. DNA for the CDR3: TGTGCCAGCAGCGTAGAATGGGACAGTGCCCCACGCAATCAGCCCCAGCATTTT.

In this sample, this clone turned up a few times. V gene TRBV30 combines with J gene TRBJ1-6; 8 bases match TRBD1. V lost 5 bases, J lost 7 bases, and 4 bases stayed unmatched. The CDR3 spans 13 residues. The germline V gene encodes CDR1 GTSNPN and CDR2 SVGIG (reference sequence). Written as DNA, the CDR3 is TGTGCCTGGTCGACAGGGGCGAATTCACCCCTCCACTTT. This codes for CAWSTGANSPLHF.

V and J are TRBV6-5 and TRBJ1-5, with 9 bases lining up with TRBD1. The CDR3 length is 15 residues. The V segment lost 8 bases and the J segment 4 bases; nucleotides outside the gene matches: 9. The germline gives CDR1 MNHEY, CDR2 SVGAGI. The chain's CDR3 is CASCLPGTGNQPQHF. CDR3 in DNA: TGTGCCAGCTGCCTACCCGGGACAGGGAATCAGCCCCAGCATTTT.

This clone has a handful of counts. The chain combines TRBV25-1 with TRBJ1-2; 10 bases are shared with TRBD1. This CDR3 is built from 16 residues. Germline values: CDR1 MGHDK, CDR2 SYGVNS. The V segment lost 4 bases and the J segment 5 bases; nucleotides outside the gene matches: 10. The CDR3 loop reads CASSGQGAGRWYGYTF. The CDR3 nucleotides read TGTGCCAGCAGTGGACAGGGGGCGGGGAGGTGGTATGGCTACACCTTC.